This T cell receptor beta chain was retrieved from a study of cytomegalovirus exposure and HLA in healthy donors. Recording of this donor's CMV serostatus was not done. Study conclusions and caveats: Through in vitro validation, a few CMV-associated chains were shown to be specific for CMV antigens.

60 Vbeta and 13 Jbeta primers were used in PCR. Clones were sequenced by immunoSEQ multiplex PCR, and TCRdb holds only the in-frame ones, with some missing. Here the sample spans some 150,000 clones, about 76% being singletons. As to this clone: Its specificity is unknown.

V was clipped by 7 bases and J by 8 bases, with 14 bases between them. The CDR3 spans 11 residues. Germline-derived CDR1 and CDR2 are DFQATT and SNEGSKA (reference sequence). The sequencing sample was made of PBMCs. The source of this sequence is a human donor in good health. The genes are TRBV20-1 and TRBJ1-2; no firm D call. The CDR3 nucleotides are TGCAGTGTCAAAGGCCCGGGAGGCTACACCTTC. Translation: CSVKGPGGYTF.